Shown below are 20 T cell receptor beta chains from a single sample sequenced in a study of OX40 agonist ivuxolimab in advanced cancers. The repertoire was sequenced with immunoSEQ multiplex PCR; TCRdb's copy has only in-frame clones and lacks some. The table records about 54,000 clones, about four fifths of them present only once. Sequencing used CD4+ or CD8+ T cells sorted from blood, obtained in a trial of the OX40 agonist ivuxolimab. Receptor source: an adult with an advanced solid tumor such as melanoma, head and neck, liver or kidney cancer.

The gene calls are TRBV27 and TRBJ1-2; TRBD1 matches 7 bases. The CDR3 consists of 13 residues. The ends lost 6 bases at V and 8 bases at J; junction bases unmatched: 9. Germline values: CDR1 MNHEY, CDR2 SMNVEV (reference sequence). The CDR3, as DNA: TGTGCCAGCAGCTCTACAGGGGCCTCCGGCTACACCTTC. Encoded protein: CASSSTGASGYTF.

The CDR3 here is CASSTYDSPAWGYTF. In DNA, the CDR3 is TGTGCCAGCAGTACCTATGACAGCCCCGCGTGGGGCTACACCTTC. The chain recombines TRBV28 with TRBJ1-2, with D tentatively TRBD1 (5 bases). The germline V gene has CDR1 MDHEN and CDR2 SYDVKM. V lost 5 bases and J lost 8, with 21 bases in between. The CDR3 contains 15 residues.

This clone was recorded a few times. This sequence joins TRBV30 and TRBJ1-6, with D unclear. Trimming stripped 2 bases from V and 3 bases from J, with 5 bases between. The CDR3 spans 13 residues. Germline CDR1 and CDR2: GTSNPN and SVGIG (reference sequence). CDR3 loop: CAWSPVYNSPLHF. DNA of the CDR3: TGTGCCTGGAGTCCCGTCTATAATTCACCCCTCCACTTT.

The chain joins TRBV6-5 to TRBJ1-1; 7 nucleotides line up with TRBD1. This CDR3 comprises 15 residues. Trimming at V came to 6 bases and at J to 11 bases, leaving 18 bases not matched to a gene. Germline V lookup: CDR1 MNHEY, CDR2 SVGAGI. CDR3 amino acids: CASRKSGTDYRGAFF. The CDR3 DNA follows: TGTGCCAGCAGGAAGTCCGGGACAGATTACCGAGGGGCTTTCTTT.

In its sample, this clone was seen a few times. The genes are TRBV10-2 and TRBJ2-3, with 9 positions matching TRBD2. Germline V gene data show CDR1 as WSHSY and CDR2 as SAAADI. The junction had 7 bases not matched to a gene; V was cut back by 7 bases and J by 2 bases. CDR3 size: 15 residues. The CDR3 protein is CASKATSGFTDTQYF. The CDR3 DNA reads as TGCGCCAGCAAAGCGACTAGCGGATTCACAGATACGCAGTATTTT.

The J gene is TRBJ1-1, the V gene TRBV19; D is unresolved. The V end was cut by 7 bases, the J end by 1 base, with 16 bases between. The CDR3 runs to 15 residues. Germline lookup yields CDR1 LNHDA and CDR2 SQIVND (reference sequence). The CDR3, as DNA: TGTGCCAGTATGGTGCGGGGAGACTGGAACACTGAAGCTTTCTTT. This encodes CASMVRGDWNTEAFF.

The chain uses TRBV27 and TRBJ2-1, with 9 positions matching TRBD2. Germline V gene data show CDR1 as MNHEY and CDR2 as SMNVEV (reference sequence). The trim removed 0 bases at V and 10 bases at J, leaving 13 bases unmatched. This CDR3 is built from 17 residues. The CDR3 reads CASSLSTGLAGLREQFF. The CDR3 DNA sequence: TGTGCCAGCAGTTTATCGACGGGGCTAGCGGGACTCCGCGAGCAGTTCTTC.

The gene calls are TRBV19 and TRBJ2-3; 9 positions agree with TRBD2. In germline, CDR1 is LNHDA, CDR2 SQIVND (reference sequence). The V gene end was trimmed by 3 bases and the J gene end by 5 bases; junction bases not matched to a gene: 9. The CDR3 loop spans 16 amino acids. CDR3 nucleotide sequence: TGTGCCAGTAGTATCGCTAGCGGGGACGGGGGAGATACGCAGTATTTT. Protein product: CASSIASGDGGDTQYF. Variable domain in full (rest from reference TRBV19 and TRBJ2-3): DGGITQSPKYLFRKEGQNVTLSCEQNLNHDAMYWYRQDPGQGLRLIYYSQIVNDFQKGDIAEGYSVSREKKESFPLTVTSAQKNPTAFYLCASSIASGDGGDTQYFGPGTRLTVL.

V is TRBV5-1 and J is TRBJ2-5; TRBD1 agrees at 9 bases. This CDR3 region has 13 residues. Looked up from germline, CDR1 is SGHRS and CDR2 is YFSETQ. The junction had 3 bases not matched to a gene; V was cut back by 4 bases and J by 5 bases. The CDR3 here is CASSPDRGETQYF. CDR3 in DNA: TGCGCCAGCAGCCCGGACAGGGGCGAGACCCAGTACTTC.

The rearrangement uses TRBV7-6 and TRBJ2-1; 10 bases line up with TRBD2. Germline V CDR1 and CDR2: SGHVS, FNYEAQ. Trimming took 7 bases from V and 6 from J; bases not matched to a gene: 6. This CDR3 region has 14 residues. The CDR3 DNA follows: TGTGCCAGCACCTTTAGCGGGAGGTCCAATGAGCAGTTCTTC. Translated: CASTFSGRSNEQFF.

The chain recombines TRBV6-6 with TRBJ1-1, with unresolved D. This CDR3 is 11 amino acids long. The germline V and J ends were trimmed by 3 bases and 4 bases, with 3 bases remaining between them. CDR1 and CDR2 (germline): MNHNY, SVGAGI (reference sequence). CDR3 DNA: TGTGCCAGCAGTTATGGCACTGAAGCTTTCTTT. Translated, it gives CASSYGTEAFF.

The chain couples TRBV5-1 to TRBJ1-1; no definite D call. The CDR3 contains 15 residues. Germline assignment: CDR1 SGHRS and CDR2 YFSETQ. V lost 0 bases and J 0 bases, leaving 9 bases between the germline ends. The DNA for the CDR3 is TGCGCCAGCAGCTTGGGAGAGACGTTGAACACTGAAGCTTTCTTT. Translation gives CASSLGETLNTEAFF.

The rearrangement uses TRBV5-4 and TRBJ2-7; D may match TRBD1 or TRBD2 (5 bases each). With 4 bases removed from V and 3 bases from J, the gap between germline ends came to 11 bases. The germline gives CDR1 SGHNT, CDR2 YYREEE (reference sequence). The CDR3 is 13 residues long. The CDR3: CASSHGTDYEQYF. The CDR3 coding sequence is TGTGCCAGCAGCCACGGGACCGACTACGAGCAGTACTTC.

The genes are TRBV10-1 and TRBJ1-1; 10 bases match TRBD1. Germline-derived CDR1 and CDR2 are WNHNN and SYGVQD (reference sequence). This CDR3 has 16 amino acids. The J segment lost 5 bases and the V segment lost 7 bases, leaving 13 bases of the junction unmatched. The CDR3: CASTEGQGVPRTEAFF. CDR3 sequence (DNA): TGCGCCAGCACCGAAGGACAGGGGGTACCGAGGACTGAAGCTTTCTTT.

This chain joins TRBV6-1 and TRBJ2-7; TRBD2 agrees at 10 bases. The CDR3 runs to 15 residues. Trimming at V came to 6 bases and at J to 4 bases, leaving 9 bases not matched to a gene. Germline CDR1 reads MNHNS; CDR2 reads SASEGT. Written as DNA, the CDR3 is TGTGCCAGCAGCTCCCCCGGACTAGCGGTTTACGAGCAGTACTTC. This sequence encodes CASSSPGLAVYEQYF.

The V gene is TRBV19, the J gene TRBJ1-5; D might be TRBD1 (5 bases). CDR3 length: 14 residues. CDR1 LNHDA and CDR2 SQIVND come from the germline V gene (reference sequence). V gave up 5 bases and J gave up 5 bases, with 13 bases separating them. Here the CDR3 reads CASSADGGHQPQHF. The DNA of the CDR3 is TGTGCCAGTAGTGCCGACGGGGGTCATCAGCCCCAGCATTTT.

This sequence joins TRBV29-1 and TRBJ1-1; the D is unclear. The germline V and J ends were trimmed by 7 bases and 3 bases, with 15 bases remaining between them. The CDR3 contains 13 residues. From germline, CDR1 is SQVTM and CDR2 ANQGSEA. Written as DNA, the CDR3 is TGCAGCGCCCGGCCAATTGTAGACACTGAAGCTTTCTTT. It yields the protein CSARPIVDTEAFF.

The chain recombines TRBV7-9 with TRBJ1-4; D is unresolved. Between the trimmed V and J ends, which lost 0 bases and 8 bases, there was a span of 7 bases. CDR3 length: 13 residues. Germline CDR1 is SEHNR and CDR2 is FQNEAQ (reference sequence). The CDR3 here is CASSLASGEKLFF. The DNA for the CDR3 is TGTGCCAGCAGCTTAGCGTCAGGAGAAAAACTGTTTTTT.

The J gene is TRBJ2-7, the V gene TRBV30; possibly TRBD1 for D (7 bases). CDR3 length: 15 residues. The V gene's germline CDR1 is GTSNPN and CDR2 SVGIG (reference sequence). Between the trimmed V and J ends, which lost 7 bases and 3 bases, there was a span of 22 bases. CDR3 DNA: TGTGCCTTGGGGGGAGTGGGCGGGACAGACTACGAGCAGTACTTC. It translates to CALGGVGGTDYEQYF.

This clone was recorded once. The chain carries TRBV10-3 and TRBJ2-3; 7 bases fit TRBD2. Germline V gene sequence: CDR1 ENHRY, CDR2 SYGVKD. Trimming took 4 bases from V and 0 from J; bases not matched to a gene: 7. The CDR3 runs 16 residues. CDR3 coding DNA: TGTGCCATCAGTGGGGGGGAGGGCCGAAGCACAGATACGCAGTATTTT. As protein: CAISGGEGRSTDTQYF.